This record looks at one T cell receptor (beta chain) sequence and its context. V lost 3 bases, J lost 2 bases, and 12 bases stayed unmatched. Germline V lookup: CDR1 SGHTA, CDR2 FQGNSA. The CDR3 consists of 17 residues. This record belongs to a study of cytomegalovirus exposure and HLA in healthy donors. PCR amplification relied on 60 Vbeta primers (plus 13 Jbeta primers). Method: immunoSEQ multiplex PCR; TCRdb's copy keeps in-frame clones and lacks some. In all, the sample yields tens of thousands of clones. The chain recombines TRBV7-2 with TRBJ2-7; TRBD2 matches 8 bases. Sequenced sample: PBMCs. The TCR originated in a woman aged 25 to 39 in good health and CMV-seronegative. CDR3 in amino acids: CASSFTRAGESPYEQYF. The CDR3 DNA reads as TGTGCCAGCAGCTTCACGCGAGCGGGAGAATCCCCCTACGAGCAGTACTTC.